Listed below are T cell receptor beta chains from one sample, sequenced in a study of molecular identifiers for immune sequencing clone quantification. One entry per CDR3 protein, called by TCRdb with MiXCR from the PCR reads. The sample consists of hundreds of thousands of distinct CDR3 sequences, 20% of them appearing once. The source material was naive CD8+ T cells from blood, with Jurkat cell RNA spiked in. The receptors were gathered from a human donor in good health. Some libraries in this study had Jurkat cell RNA spiked in. Both conserved end residues are part of each CDR3. D genes are given only for firm matches. Rows may omit the clone size; those that give it use once, few, many or a size class.

>many|TRBJ1-1|TRBV7-9|18|TRBD1
TGTGCCAGCAGCCCCTTACCGGGACAGGGGGATCCGAGCACTGAAGCTTTCTTT
CASSPLPGQGDPSTEAFF
>many|TRBJ1-1|TRBV27|12|-
TGTGCCAGCAGGCAGGATTACACTGAAGCTTTCTTT
CASRQDYTEAFF
>many|TRBJ1-1|TRBV28|13|-
TGTGCCAGCAGTTTTCAGGAGAACACTGAAGCTTTCTTT
CASSFQENTEAFF
>many|TRBJ1-2|TRBV12-3/TRBV12-4|16|-
TGTGCCAGCAGTTTGGTAGAGGGGAACAGTAACTATGGCTACACCTTC
CASSLVEGNSNYGYTF
>few|TRBJ1-5|TRBV28|16|-
TGTGCCAGCAGAAATACAGGTTATTTTGGCAATCAGCCCCAGCATTTT
CASRNTGYFGNQPQHF
>-|TRBJ2-1|TRBV7-6|14|-
TGTGCCAGCAGCACGCGCCAGCGGTACAATGAGCAGTTCTTC
CASSTRQRYNEQFF
>many|TRBJ2-7|TRBV27|14|-
TGTGCCAGCAGTTTATTTGGCCCGACCTACGAGCAGTACTTC
CASSLFGPTYEQYF
>-|TRBJ2-7|TRBV12-3/TRBV12-4|17|TRBD1
TGTGCCAGCAGTTTAGCCGGGACAGCAAAAAACGGCTACGAGCAGTACTTC
CASSLAGTAKNGYEQYF
>-|TRBJ2-5|TRBV9|15|-
TGTGCCAGCAGCCCCGGGTGGGGGTTCGGGGAGACCCAGTACTTC
CASSPGWGFGETQYF
>many|TRBJ1-1|TRBV7-9|13|-
TGTGCCAGCGGAGGCAGGATGAACACTGAAGCTTTCTTT
CASGGRMNTEAFF
>many|TRBJ1-5|TRBV7-9|15|-
TGTGCCAGCAGCTTAGGTGGCAGGGGAAATCAGCCCCAGCATTTT
CASSLGGRGNQPQHF